This T cell receptor beta chain is from a study of T cell repertoires in aging, cancer and after chemotherapy (dated by TCRdb to between 2018 and 2021). Regarding the research as a whole: The donors fell into six age groups ranging from 30 or younger to 70 or older, and each group had at least three individuals. Healthy donor control TCR repertoires were recorded over several months to years and showed clear clonal overlap across re-sampling. The complete dataset included approximately 10 million TCR reads. To look at immunoaging and at how T cells reconstitute after chemotherapy, the study profiled TCR beta repertoires in peripheral blood from both healthy donors and cancer patients. Alongside fewer than 100 healthy donors serving as a reference group, the cohort included 218 cancer patients, of whom some 90 had hematological cancers and 124 had solid cancers.

Rearranged TRB sequences spanning V, D and J segments were amplified in a multiplex touch-down PCR with a mixed TRB-A/B primer pool. Illumina adapters and sample indices were attached to the amplicons through two consecutive PCR reactions run with Phusion HS II polymerase. Amplicons were gel-purified using the NucleoSpin Gel and PCR Clean-up kit and were subsequently checked with Qubit and an Agilent 2100 Bioanalyzer. Sequencing of libraries was carried out on an Illumina MiSeq in 600-cycle, single-indexed, paired-end runs. Regarding the original processing steps: TRB sequences were processed with MiXCR versions 2.12 and 3.0.5. Each unique CDR3 nucleotide sequence counted as one clone, and only productive sequences with at least two reads were retained. Repertoire metrics included Shannon diversity, evenness, clonality (one minus evenness), and alpha-parameterized diversity profiles from alpha 0 to 5. The IGoR algorithm was used to compute generation probabilities of clones in paired pre- and post-chemotherapy samples. TCRdb cleaned the public reads at Q25 with fastp, built clones with MiXCR and kept in-frame beta chains. Duplicate CDR3 protein sequences are folded into a single record with the most common DNA and genes. The V and J calls here are based on TCRdb, not the publication. The sample data list about 13,000 distinct CDR3 sequences, and around 23% of these were observed just once. Roughly half of the sample goes to the ten largest clones.

Overall study outcomes, separate from this receptor: In healthy donors, the decline in TCR diversity with age was mainly due to loss of richness, whereas in cancer patients loss of evenness also played a role. In both cancer cohorts, the median generation probability rose over the chemotherapy interval, which suggests that the repertoire was reconstituted through rebound thymic output. Untreated patients with hematological or solid cancers showed significantly lower blood TCR diversity and higher clonality than age-matched healthy donors. The authors noted that the repertoire data do not allow conclusions about immunological memory after chemotherapy.

CDR1 and CDR2 are drawn from the germline V gene (reference sequence): DFQATT, SNEGSKA. Trimming at the junction amounts to 3 bases on V and 0 bases on J, and the germline ends lie 11 bases apart. The CDR3, cysteine through phenylalanine, is 14 amino acids long. Just the 42-base CDR3 DNA is kept, in frame starting at base 1. This clonotype appeared a few times. No cognate antigen has been identified for it. Base qualities were left out, and no much larger clone turns up one base away. Instead of sorted cells or RNA, genomic DNA extracted from peripheral blood served as the source for amplifying TCR beta rearrangements.

The sequence joins TRBV20-1 to TRBJ1-1; perhaps TRBD1 is the D gene, with 5 bases matching. The sequencing sample was made of blood. This TCR was sampled from a human donor in good health. The DNA sequence is TGCAGTGCTAGCTCCCAGGGTTTGAACACTGAAGCTTTCTTT. The encoded protein is CSASSQGLNTEAFF.